The rows below give T cell receptor beta chains drawn from one sample of a study of blood T cell repertoires in COVID-19. TCRdb's table, derived via immunoSEQ multiplex PCR, lists solely in-frame clones and lacks some. This table has about 260,000 clones, around 90% appearing once. The sequenced material came from peripheral blood. The receptors come from a human donor in a cohort sampled during active COVID-19. The CDR3 runs from the conserved cysteine through the conserved F or W. A D gene is named only where the DNA matches it firmly. Clone sizes are given selectively: once, few, many, or a class where the clone is expanded.

cdr3_aa,cdr3_nt,clone_size,v_call,j_call,d_call
CASSLQTDWTGELFF,TGCGCCAGCAGCTTGCAGACGGACTGGACCGGGGAGCTGTTTTTT,-,TRBV5-1,TRBJ2-2,-
CASSPGAGAYLGNTIYF,TGTGCCAGCAGCCCCGGCGCGGGGGCCTACCTTGGAAACACCATATATTTT,-,TRBV9,TRBJ1-3,-
CASSLGQGAYNEQFF,TGTGCCAGCAGCTTAGGACAGGGTGCCTACAATGAGCAGTTCTTC,few,TRBV7-9,TRBJ2-1,TRBD1
CASSLTSGSSYNEQFF,TGTGCCAGCAGCTTAACTAGCGGTAGCTCCTACAATGAGCAGTTCTTC,-,TRBV4-2,TRBJ2-1,TRBD2
CASSIGGDTEAFF,TGTGCCAGTAGTATCGGCGGGGACACTGAAGCTTTCTTT,few,TRBV19,TRBJ1-1,-
CASSLKGAGGQPQHF,TGTGCCAGCAGTTTAAAGGGGGCGGGGGGTCAGCCCCAGCATTTT,-,TRBV27,TRBJ1-5,TRBD1
CAISPSLEETQYF,TGTGCCATCAGTCCTTCCCTAGAAGAGACCCAGTACTTC,-,TRBV10-3,TRBJ2-5,-
CASSLALEGRYTEAFF,TGTGCCAGCAGCTTGGCCTTGGAGGGTCGGTACACTGAAGCTTTCTTT,few,TRBV5-6,TRBJ1-1,-
CASNEGRVGQPQHF,TGTGCCAGTAACGAGGGTAGGGTTGGTCAGCCCCAGCATTTT,-,TRBV19,TRBJ1-5,-
CASSGLGTVHSNQPQHF,TGTGCCAGCAGTGGTTTGGGGACTGTCCATAGCAATCAGCCCCAGCATTTT,-,TRBV2,TRBJ1-5,-
CASSQGLGPLNEKLFF,TGTGCCAGCAGTCAGGGGCTAGGGCCCCTGAATGAAAAACTGTTTTTT,-,TRBV27,TRBJ1-4,-
CASSYPGGTTNEKLFF,TGTGCCAGCAGTTACCCAGGGGGCACAACTAATGAAAAACTGTTTTTT,-,TRBV6-6,TRBJ1-4,TRBD1
CAWSGDRAWRAFF,TGTGCCTGGAGTGGGGACAGGGCCTGGCGGGCTTTCTTT,few,TRBV30,TRBJ1-1,TRBD1
CASSQGQGAGNEQFF,TGCGCCAGCAGCCAAGGACAGGGGGCAGGCAATGAGCAGTTCTTC,-,TRBV4-1,TRBJ2-1,TRBD1
CASTPGTGSYEQYF,TGTGCCAGCACTCCCGGGACAGGGTCCTACGAGCAGTACTTC,once,TRBV2,TRBJ2-7,TRBD1
CASSLLAGEGGELFF,TGCGCCAGCAGCTTACTAGCGGGGGAAGGCGGGGAGCTGTTTTTT,-,TRBV5-1,TRBJ2-2,TRBD2
CASSPRPVWGQNPPTNEKLFF,TGTGCCAGCAGCCCCCGCCCGGTCTGGGGACAGAACCCTCCAACTAATGAAAAACTGTTTTTT,-,TRBV3-1/TRBV3-2,TRBJ1-4,TRBD1
CASSRGIGDHQPQHF,TGTGCCAGCAGCCGAGGTATCGGGGATCATCAGCCCCAGCATTTT,-,TRBV28,TRBJ1-5,-
CASSYPLGEAYEQYF,TGTGCCAGCAGTTACCCTCTCGGGGAAGCCTACGAGCAGTACTTC,-,TRBV28,TRBJ2-7,-
CASSESGSGNTIYF,TGTGCCAGCAGTGAGTCAGGCTCTGGAAACACCATATATTTT,-,TRBV6-1,TRBJ1-3,-
CASSTIRDTYSNQPQHF,TGTGCCAGTAGTACAATCCGGGACACATATAGCAATCAGCCCCAGCATTTT,-,TRBV19,TRBJ1-5,-
CASSKGQEMAYEQYF,TGTGCCAGCAGCAAGGGACAGGAGATGGCCTACGAGCAGTACTTC,few,TRBV11-2,TRBJ2-7,TRBD1
CASSPTGSYEQYF,TGTGCCAGTAGCCCGACAGGGAGCTACGAGCAGTACTTC,-,TRBV19,TRBJ2-7,TRBD1
CASSLAGGGLGNQPQHF,TGTGCCAGCAGCTTAGCAGGGGGGGGGCTTGGGAATCAGCCCCAGCATTTT,-,TRBV7-9,TRBJ1-5,-
CASSLAGTGFLPYEQYF,TGTGCCAGCAGCTTAGCCGGGACAGGGTTTCTACCCTACGAGCAGTACTTC,-,TRBV7-2,TRBJ2-7,TRBD1
CASSWTEFYEQYF,TGTGCCAGTTCCTGGACAGAATTCTACGAGCAGTACTTC,-,TRBV6-5,TRBJ2-7,-
CASSSGLAIETQYF,TGTGCCAGCAGCTCGGGACTAGCGATCGAGACCCAGTACTTC,-,TRBV7-2,TRBJ2-5,TRBD2
CASSKDRGAITEAFF,TGTGCCAGCAGTAAGGACAGGGGAGCTATCACTGAAGCTTTCTTT,-,TRBV6-5,TRBJ1-1,TRBD1
CASSFAGGPGIQYF,TGTGCCAGCAGTTTTGCGGGAGGGCCGGGCATTCAGTACTTC,-,TRBV27,TRBJ2-4,TRBD2
CASSQDAGGRDQREYYNEQFF,TGTGCCAGCAGCCAAGATGCGGGGGGCAGGGACCAGCGGGAGTACTACAATGAGCAGTTCTTC,-,TRBV4-2,TRBJ2-1,TRBD2
CASRVGAANTGELFF,TGTGCCAGCAGGGTGGGGGCCGCGAACACCGGGGAGCTGTTTTTT,-,TRBV2,TRBJ2-2,-
CASSPTSPTDTQYF,TGTGCCAGCAGCCCGACTAGCCCCACAGATACGCAGTATTTT,-,TRBV7-2,TRBJ2-3,TRBD2
CASSVRTGGSEAFF,TGTGCCAGCAGCGTAAGGACAGGGGGCTCTGAAGCTTTCTTT,-,TRBV9,TRBJ1-1,TRBD1
CASRLLGGYGYTF,TGCGCCAGCAGACTATTGGGGGGGTATGGCTACACCTTC,few,TRBV5-1,TRBJ1-2,-
CASSGSGQTITDTQYF,TGTGCCAGCAGCGGTTCGGGACAGACAATCACAGATACGCAGTATTTT,-,TRBV9,TRBJ2-3,TRBD1
CASSATTGQETQYF,TGTGCCAGCAGCGCGACCACAGGGCAAGAGACCCAGTACTTC,-,TRBV9,TRBJ2-5,-
CASSLETGRAFF,TGTGCCAGCAGCTTGGAAACAGGCAGGGCTTTCTTT,-,TRBV5-4,TRBJ1-1,-
CASRGLEETQYF,TGTGCCAGCAGGGGGCTTGAAGAGACCCAGTACTTC,-,TRBV27,TRBJ2-5,-
CASSIRRAGATNYGYTF,TGTGCCAGCAGCATACGTAGGGCAGGGGCCACGAACTATGGCTACACCTTC,-,TRBV5-8,TRBJ1-2,-
CATAATGRGPYEQYF,TGTGCCACCGCAGCCACGGGCAGGGGACCCTACGAGCAGTACTTC,-,TRBV19,TRBJ2-7,-
CASSPTRGHEQYF,TGTGCCAGCAGCCCTACACGGGGTCACGAGCAGTACTTC,-,TRBV3-1/TRBV3-2,TRBJ2-7,-
CASSWDSYNEQFF,TGTGCCAGCAGCTGGGACAGTTACAATGAGCAGTTCTTC,-,TRBV7-2,TRBJ2-1,TRBD1
CASSEMAGSILGQYF,TGTGCCAGCAGTGAAATGGCAGGCTCCATTCTGGGGCAGTACTTC,-,TRBV6-1,TRBJ2-7,-
CAISEGRYQETQYF,TGTGCCATCAGTGAGGGGAGGTACCAAGAGACCCAGTACTTC,-,TRBV10-3,TRBJ2-5,-
CASGPRQGNWEQYF,TGTGCTAGTGGACCTCGACAGGGGAATTGGGAGCAGTACTTC,-,TRBV12-5,TRBJ2-7,TRBD1
CASSQDLIYGYTF,TGTGCCAGCAGCCAAGATCTAATCTATGGCTACACCTTC,few,TRBV3-1/TRBV3-2,TRBJ1-2,-
CASSYDQRVVYGYTF,TGTGCCAGCAGTTACGACCAGAGGGTAGTCTATGGCTACACCTTC,-,TRBV6-6,TRBJ1-2,-
CASSLFSGIPETQYF,TGTGCCAGCAGTTTGTTTAGCGGGATCCCCGAGACCCAGTACTTC,-,TRBV28,TRBJ2-5,TRBD2
CSGGGRNEKLFF,TGCAGCGGGGGGGGCAGAAATGAAAAACTGTTTTTT,-,TRBV29-1,TRBJ1-4,-
CASSRQGANSEAFF,TGTGCCAGTAGCCGACAGGGGGCGAACTCTGAAGCTTTCTTT,-,TRBV19,TRBJ1-1,TRBD1
CASSLRGEGSYGYTF,TGTGCCAGCAGCCTTCGGGGGGAAGGGAGCTATGGCTACACCTTC,-,TRBV6-5,TRBJ1-2,-
CAWSTGRGGYTF,TGTGCCTGGAGTACCGGCAGGGGTGGCTACACCTTC,-,TRBV30,TRBJ1-2,-
CASSDNQGGGYGYTF,TGTGCCAGCAGTGATAATCAGGGAGGGGGGTATGGCTACACCTTC,-,TRBV2,TRBJ1-2,-
CASSQSTNSNYGYTF,TGTGCCAGCAGCCAATCAACAAATTCTAACTATGGCTACACCTTC,-,TRBV16,TRBJ1-2,-
CASSPDWLEGQETQYF,TGTGCCAGCTCACCAGATTGGCTAGAGGGCCAAGAGACCCAGTACTTC,once,TRBV18,TRBJ2-5,-
CASSLSLKGKPLHF,TGTGCCAGCAGTTTGTCCTTGAAGGGGAAGCCCCTCCACTTT,-,TRBV28,TRBJ1-6,-
CASSLAPGQVDTGELFF,TGCGCCAGCAGCTTGGCTCCGGGACAGGTGGACACCGGGGAGCTGTTTTTT,few,TRBV5-1,TRBJ2-2,TRBD1